These T cell receptor beta chains were read from a single sample in a study of blood T cell repertoires in COVID-19. The method was immunoSEQ multiplex PCR; TCRdb's version includes in-frame clones alone and lacks a portion of them. Of some 130,000 clones in the sample, around 85% are singletons; the top ten hold 3.5% to 5%. The source material was peripheral blood. The receptors were gathered from a human donor in a cohort sampled during active COVID-19. Each CDR3 is given with its conserved first and last residue. The D gene is left open where the match is weak. Clone size appears in some rows only: once, few, many, or a class for an expanded clone.

j_call: TRBJ1-1
clone_size: few
v_call: TRBV30
d_call: -
cdr3_aa: CAWAQQGSTEAFF
cdr3_nt: TGTGCCTGGGCCCAGCAGGGGAGCACTGAAGCTTTCTTT

j_call: TRBJ1-6
clone_size: -
v_call: TRBV3-1/TRBV3-2
d_call: -
cdr3_aa: CASSPTDSNNSPLHF
cdr3_nt: TGTGCCAGCAGCCCAACCGACAGCAATAATTCACCCCTCCACTTT

j_call: TRBJ1-2
clone_size: -
v_call: TRBV29-1
d_call: TRBD1
cdr3_aa: CSAPGQGNYGYTF
cdr3_nt: TGCAGCGCCCCGGGACAGGGCAACTATGGCTACACCTTC

j_call: TRBJ1-4
clone_size: -
v_call: TRBV29-1
d_call: -
cdr3_aa: CSPWFRGNEKLFF
cdr3_nt: TGCAGCCCTTGGTTCAGGGGAAATGAAAAACTGTTTTTT

j_call: TRBJ1-1
clone_size: -
v_call: TRBV12-3/TRBV12-4
d_call: -
cdr3_aa: CASSWTANTEAFF
cdr3_nt: TGTGCCAGCAGTTGGACAGCTAACACTGAAGCTTTCTTT

j_call: TRBJ1-2
clone_size: -
v_call: TRBV4-3
d_call: TRBD1
cdr3_aa: CASSQPRGQGYGYTF
cdr3_nt: TGCGCCAGCAGCCAGCCGAGGGGACAGGGGTATGGCTACACCTTC

j_call: TRBJ1-2
clone_size: -
v_call: TRBV9
d_call: TRBD1
cdr3_aa: CASSVGGQVGGYTF
cdr3_nt: TGTGCCAGCAGCGTAGGAGGACAGGTCGGTGGCTACACCTTC

j_call: TRBJ2-5
clone_size: -
v_call: TRBV2
d_call: TRBD2
cdr3_aa: CASSAQGAGGLETQYF
cdr3_nt: TGTGCCAGCAGCGCCCAAGGAGCGGGGGGTTTAGAGACCCAGTACTTC

j_call: TRBJ1-2
clone_size: -
v_call: TRBV28
d_call: -
cdr3_aa: CASSLGQVNYGYTF
cdr3_nt: TGTGCCAGCAGTTTAGGGCAGGTTAACTATGGCTACACCTTC

j_call: TRBJ1-2
clone_size: few
v_call: TRBV19
d_call: -
cdr3_aa: CASHFNYGYTF
cdr3_nt: TGTGCCAGCCACTTTAACTATGGCTACACCTTC

j_call: TRBJ1-2
clone_size: -
v_call: TRBV5-1
d_call: -
cdr3_aa: CASSLDSSLDGYTF
cdr3_nt: TGCGCCAGCAGCTTGGACAGCTCACTGGATGGCTACACCTTC

j_call: TRBJ1-3
clone_size: -
v_call: TRBV5-4
d_call: TRBD1
cdr3_aa: CASSVTGDFSGNTIYF
cdr3_nt: TGTGCCAGCAGCGTTACAGGGGATTTCTCTGGAAACACCATATATTTT

j_call: TRBJ2-1
clone_size: -
v_call: TRBV3-1/TRBV3-2
d_call: -
cdr3_aa: CASSQVSTSDNEQFF
cdr3_nt: TGTGCCAGCAGCCAAGTATCTACTAGTGACAATGAGCAGTTCTTC

j_call: TRBJ2-1
clone_size: -
v_call: TRBV3-1/TRBV3-2
d_call: -
cdr3_aa: CASSRDGGPYNEQFF
cdr3_nt: TGTGCCAGCAGCCGGGACGGGGGACCCTACAATGAGCAGTTCTTC

j_call: TRBJ2-2
clone_size: -
v_call: TRBV7-2
d_call: -
cdr3_aa: CASSLQPRVTGELFF
cdr3_nt: TGTGCCAGCAGCTTACAGCCTCGGGTCACCGGGGAGCTGTTTTTT

j_call: TRBJ2-3
clone_size: once
v_call: TRBV19
d_call: -
cdr3_aa: CASSMYPQGTDTQYF
cdr3_nt: TGTGCCAGTAGTATGTATCCACAGGGAACAGATACGCAGTATTTT

j_call: TRBJ2-3
clone_size: -
v_call: TRBV2
d_call: -
cdr3_aa: CASSEEAGQGDTQYF
cdr3_nt: TGTGCCAGCAGTGAAGAGGCGGGGCAGGGAGATACGCAGTATTTT

j_call: TRBJ1-2
clone_size: -
v_call: TRBV25-1
d_call: TRBD1
cdr3_aa: CASGTDDYGYTF
cdr3_nt: TGTGCCAGCGGGACAGACGACTATGGCTACACCTTC

j_call: TRBJ2-5
clone_size: -
v_call: TRBV7-8
d_call: TRBD2
cdr3_aa: CASSPGIGTSPKRETQYF
cdr3_nt: TGTGCCAGCAGCCCCGGGATCGGGACTAGTCCCAAGAGAGAGACCCAGTACTTC

j_call: TRBJ2-1
clone_size: -
v_call: TRBV9
d_call: -
cdr3_aa: CASSGGLNEQFF
cdr3_nt: TGTGCCAGCAGCGGAGGACTCAATGAGCAGTTCTTC

j_call: TRBJ1-1
clone_size: few
v_call: TRBV6-5
d_call: TRBD1
cdr3_aa: CASSLDRVNTEAFF
cdr3_nt: TGTGCCAGCAGCCTGGACAGGGTGAACACTGAAGCTTTCTTT

j_call: TRBJ2-1
clone_size: -
v_call: TRBV7-7
d_call: -
cdr3_aa: CASSLVGWSRQFF
cdr3_nt: TGTGCTAGCAGCTTAGTTGGCTGGTCCCGGCAGTTCTTC

j_call: TRBJ2-3
clone_size: -
v_call: TRBV6-5
d_call: -
cdr3_aa: CASSYSAGIGTDTQYF
cdr3_nt: TGTGCCAGCAGTTACTCGGCCGGGATAGGGACAGATACGCAGTATTTT

j_call: TRBJ2-1
clone_size: -
v_call: TRBV5-6
d_call: -
cdr3_aa: CASSFVAASYNEQFF
cdr3_nt: TGTGCCAGCAGCTTCGTGGCGGCTTCCTACAATGAGCAGTTCTTC

j_call: TRBJ1-4
clone_size: -
v_call: TRBV7-2
d_call: -
cdr3_aa: CASSPRVTTGEKLFF
cdr3_nt: TGTGCCAGCAGCCCCCGGGTGACCACAGGTGAAAAACTGTTTTTT

j_call: TRBJ1-1
clone_size: -
v_call: TRBV30
d_call: TRBD1
cdr3_aa: CAWRGQGGSTEAFF
cdr3_nt: TGTGCCTGGAGGGGACAGGGAGGTTCGACTGAAGCTTTCTTT

j_call: TRBJ2-5
clone_size: -
v_call: TRBV5-4
d_call: -
cdr3_aa: CASSRGSDPQETQYF
cdr3_nt: TGTGCCAGCAGCCGCGGTTCGGATCCTCAAGAGACCCAGTACTTC

j_call: TRBJ1-1
clone_size: -
v_call: TRBV9
d_call: -
cdr3_aa: CASSVEQVNTEAFF
cdr3_nt: TGTGCCAGCAGCGTAGAACAAGTAAACACTGAAGCTTTCTTT

j_call: TRBJ2-3
clone_size: -
v_call: TRBV19
d_call: TRBD2
cdr3_aa: CASSIAAGADTQYF
cdr3_nt: TGTGCCAGTAGTATAGCAGCGGGGGCGGATACGCAGTATTTT

j_call: TRBJ1-2
clone_size: -
v_call: TRBV29-1
d_call: -
cdr3_aa: CSVVVPSLTNYGYTF
cdr3_nt: TGCAGCGTTGTGGTTCCAAGCCTTACGAACTATGGCTACACCTTC

j_call: TRBJ1-1
clone_size: -
v_call: TRBV14
d_call: -
cdr3_aa: CASSQVRQGLIHLNTEAFF
cdr3_nt: TGTGCCAGCAGCCAAGTACGGCAGGGCTTGATTCATCTCAACACTGAAGCTTTCTTT

j_call: TRBJ2-2
clone_size: -
v_call: TRBV7-2
d_call: TRBD2
cdr3_aa: CASTELAPTGELFF
cdr3_nt: TGTGCCAGCACCGAACTAGCGCCCACCGGGGAGCTGTTTTTT

j_call: TRBJ2-1
clone_size: -
v_call: TRBV7-9
d_call: -
cdr3_aa: CASSLGGVLYNEQFF
cdr3_nt: TGTGCCAGCAGCTTAGGGGGGGTTCTCTACAATGAGCAGTTCTTC

j_call: TRBJ2-2
clone_size: -
v_call: TRBV7-3
d_call: TRBD1
cdr3_aa: CASSRGPITGELFF
cdr3_nt: TGTGCCAGCAGCAGGGGGCCCATCACCGGGGAGCTGTTTTTT

j_call: TRBJ1-3
clone_size: -
v_call: TRBV30
d_call: -
cdr3_aa: CAWRDPTGLRNTIYF
cdr3_nt: TGTGCCTGGAGGGACCCGACGGGGTTGAGAAACACCATATATTTT

j_call: TRBJ2-3
clone_size: -
v_call: TRBV5-6
d_call: -
cdr3_aa: CASSFPGNTDTQYF
cdr3_nt: TGTGCCAGCAGCTTTCCGGGGAACACAGATACGCAGTATTTT

j_call: TRBJ1-3
clone_size: -
v_call: TRBV11-2
d_call: -
cdr3_aa: CASSFSGAGNTIYF
cdr3_nt: TGTGCCAGCAGCTTTTCAGGGGCTGGAAACACCATATATTTT

j_call: TRBJ1-1
clone_size: -
v_call: TRBV7-2
d_call: -
cdr3_aa: CASSHRDIGGTEAFF
cdr3_nt: TGTGCCAGCAGCCACCGGGACATTGGGGGCACTGAAGCTTTCTTT

j_call: TRBJ1-1
clone_size: -
v_call: TRBV21-1
d_call: -
cdr3_aa: CASSPPGQNTEAFF
cdr3_nt: TGTGCCAGCAGCCCTCCGGGACAGAACACTGAAGCTTTCTTT

j_call: TRBJ2-2
clone_size: -
v_call: TRBV5-1
d_call: TRBD1
cdr3_aa: CASSLGHGQGGTGELFF
cdr3_nt: TGCGCCAGCAGCTTGGGCCACGGACAGGGAGGAACCGGGGAGCTGTTTTTT

j_call: TRBJ1-6
clone_size: once
v_call: TRBV7-2
d_call: -
cdr3_aa: CASTEGPPGLGSPLHF
cdr3_nt: TGTGCCAGCACCGAGGGCCCTCCGGGGTTGGGTTCACCCCTCCACTTT

j_call: TRBJ1-6
clone_size: once
v_call: TRBV30
d_call: TRBD1
cdr3_aa: CAWRINGQGSSPLHF
cdr3_nt: TGTGCCTGGAGGATAAACGGACAGGGAAGTTCACCCCTCCACTTT

j_call: TRBJ2-1
clone_size: -
v_call: TRBV7-2
d_call: TRBD2
cdr3_aa: CASSLMRGGHNEQFF
cdr3_nt: TGTGCCAGCAGCTTAATGCGGGGGGGCCACAATGAGCAGTTCTTC

j_call: TRBJ1-2
clone_size: -
v_call: TRBV5-4
d_call: -
cdr3_aa: CASSLDRNYGYTF
cdr3_nt: TGTGCCAGCAGTCTTGACAGGAACTATGGCTACACCTTC